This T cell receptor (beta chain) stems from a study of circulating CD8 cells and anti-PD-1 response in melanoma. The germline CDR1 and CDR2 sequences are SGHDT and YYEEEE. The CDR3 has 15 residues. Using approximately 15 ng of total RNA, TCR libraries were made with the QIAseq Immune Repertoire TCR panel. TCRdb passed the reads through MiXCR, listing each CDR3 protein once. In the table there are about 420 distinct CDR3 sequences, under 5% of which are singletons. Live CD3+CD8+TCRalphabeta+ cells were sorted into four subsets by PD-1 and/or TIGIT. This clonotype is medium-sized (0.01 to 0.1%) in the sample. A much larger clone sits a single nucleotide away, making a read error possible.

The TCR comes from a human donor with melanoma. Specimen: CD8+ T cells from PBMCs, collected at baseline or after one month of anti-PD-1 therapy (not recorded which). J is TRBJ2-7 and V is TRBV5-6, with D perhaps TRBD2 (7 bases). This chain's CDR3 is CASSPGGHGSYERYF. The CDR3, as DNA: TGTGCCAGCAGCCCCGGGGGGCACGGCTCCTACGAGCGGTACTTC.